These T cell receptor beta chains were read from a single sample in a study of prognosis after radiotherapy for stage I lung cancer. TCRdb called the multiplex PCR reads again in MiXCR, with one record for every CDR3 protein. The sample holds tens of thousands of distinct CDR3 sequences, 30% to 35% seen once. The sample in question was PBMCs, obtained before or after stereotactic body radiation therapy (not recorded which). The receptors here all came from a donor older than 45 with non-small cell lung cancer. The CDR3 runs from the conserved cysteine through the conserved F or W. A D gene is named only where the DNA matches it firmly. Clone sizes are given selectively: once, few, many, or a class where the clone is expanded.

d_call	v_call	j_call	clone_size	cdr3_aa	cdr3_nt
-	TRBV5-1	TRBJ2-7	many	CASSLTGTNYEQYF	TGCGCCAGCAGCTTGACGGGGACCAACTACGAGCAGTACTTC
-	TRBV7-2	TRBJ2-1	many	CASSLGRLGTEQFF	TGTGCCAGCAGCTTAGGTCGCCTGGGAACTGAGCAGTTCTTC
TRBD1	TRBV6-2/TRBV6-3	TRBJ2-5	many	CASEGQGIETQYF	TGTGCCAGCGAAGGACAGGGTATAGAGACCCAGTACTTC
TRBD1	TRBV7-9	TRBJ2-6	-	CASSFPGQVAQGANVLTF	TGTGCCAGCAGTTTCCCTGGACAGGTGGCGCAAGGGGCCAACGTCCTGACTTTC
TRBD1	TRBV30	TRBJ1-2	many	CAWSSGTGDRVGGYTF	TGTGCCTGGAGTTCCGGGACAGGGGACCGGGTCGGTGGCTACACCTTC
-	TRBV19	TRBJ1-1	many	CASSMGGPGNTEAFF	TGTGCCAGTAGTATGGGAGGGCCTGGGAACACTGAAGCTTTCTTT
-	TRBV29-1	TRBJ2-2	many	CSDRGAGSLLVVTGELFF	TGCAGCGACCGGGGGGCAGGATCCTTACTAGTGGTCACCGGGGAGCTGTTTTTT
-	TRBV20-1	TRBJ1-3	many	CSARDGGQLNTIYF	TGCAGTGCTAGAGATGGGGGACAACTAAACACCATATATTTT
-	TRBV7-2	TRBJ2-7	many	CASSPRRDHYEQYF	TGTGCCAGCAGCCCCCGACGGGACCACTACGAGCAGTACTTC
-	TRBV20-1	TRBJ2-3	-	CSASLREAYTQYF	TGCAGTGCTAGCTTAAGGGAAGCGTATACGCAGTATTTT
TRBD1	TRBV20-1	TRBJ2-1	-	CSLSRPYRGVSEQFF	TGCAGCTTAAGCCGCCCGTACAGGGGAGTAAGTGAGCAGTTCTTC
-	TRBV7-3	TRBJ2-1	many	CASSLRGGDEQFF	TGTGCCAGCAGCCTCAGGGGTGGGGATGAGCAGTTCTTC
-	TRBV7-2	TRBJ2-3	many	CASSLPTSGWDTQYF	TGTGCCAGCAGCTTACCGACTAGTGGGTGGGATACGCAGTATTTT
TRBD1	TRBV9	TRBJ2-3	many	CASSVAAPRQGRLADTQYF	TGTGCCAGCAGCGTAGCTGCACCCCGACAGGGGAGGTTGGCAGATACGCAGTATTTT
-	TRBV6-1	TRBJ2-3	many	CASSLMGTRSDTQYF	TGTGCCAGCAGCCTTATGGGGACAAGATCAGATACGCAGTATTTT
-	TRBV28	TRBJ1-1	-	CAIQENTESFF	TGTGCCATCCAAGAGAACACTGAATCTTTCTTT
TRBD1	TRBV18	TRBJ2-3	many	CASRTGSTDTQYF	TGTGCCAGCCGGACAGGGAGCACAGATACGCAGTATTTT
-	TRBV6-5	TRBJ1-1	many	CASSYSGSAGTEAFF	TGTGCCAGCAGTTACTCGGGCAGTGCCGGCACTGAAGCTTTCTTT
-	TRBV28	TRBJ1-1	many	CASGDPGTGYTEAFF	TGTGCCAGCGGCGATCCCGGGACGGGATACACTGAAGCTTTCTTT
-	TRBV20-1	TRBJ2-5	many	CSAYTGLETQYF	TGCAGTGCTTACACAGGGTTAGAGACCCAGTACTTC
TRBD2	TRBV7-3	TRBJ2-3	many	CASSRTSGRTDTQYF	TGTGCCAGCAGCAGGACTAGCGGGAGGACAGATACGCAGTATTTT
-	TRBV29-1	TRBJ2-7	-	CSVEGEGSDEQYF	TGCAGCGTTGAAGGTGAGGGTTCGGACGAGCAGTACTTC
-	TRBV6-6	TRBJ1-2	-	CASSYSTGFRYGYTF	TGTGCCAGCAGTTACTCGACAGGTTTTAGGTATGGCTACACCTTC
-	TRBV7-9	TRBJ1-4	few	CASSSAPWYSTNEKLFF	TGTGCCAGCAGCTCGGCCCCCTGGTATTCTACTAATGAAAAACTGTTTTTT
TRBD2	TRBV18	TRBJ2-3	many	CASSPGLATDTQYF	TGTGCCAGCTCGCCGGGACTAGCCACAGATACGCAGTATTTT
TRBD2	TRBV5-1	TRBJ2-7	many	CASSPGAGGIYEQYF	TGCGCCAGCAGCCCGGGGGCGGGAGGAATTTACGAGCAGTACTTC
-	TRBV27	TRBJ1-2	many	CASRKEGGGYTF	TGTGCCAGCAGGAAGGAGGGAGGGGGCTACACCTTC
-	TRBV7-2	TRBJ2-2	many	CASSRDTVSAGELFF	TGTGCCAGCAGCCGGGACACCGTCTCCGCCGGGGAGCTGTTTTTT
-	TRBV5-1	TRBJ1-3	many	CASSLSGGNTIYF	TGCGCCAGCAGCTTGTCAGGCGGAAACACCATATATTTT
TRBD2	TRBV5-1	TRBJ2-2	many	CASSRAGGPIGELFF	TGCGCCAGCAGCCGAGCGGGAGGGCCAATCGGGGAGCTGTTTTTT
-	TRBV6-2/TRBV6-3	TRBJ1-1	many	CASGVVNTEAFF	TGTGCCAGTGGGGTAGTGAACACTGAAGCTTTCTTT
-	TRBV24-1	TRBJ2-7	-	CATSDPGELSHEQYF	TGTGCCACCAGTGATCCAGGGGAGTTGAGCCACGAGCAGTACTTC
-	TRBV7-8	TRBJ2-5	-	CASSTGTLGETQYF	TGTGCCAGCAGCACCGGGACCTTGGGGGAGACCCAGTACTTC
TRBD2	TRBV15	TRBJ2-5	many	CATSRVRSGLGQETQYF	TGTGCCACCAGCAGGGTGAGATCGGGACTAGGGCAAGAGACCCAGTACTTC
TRBD2	TRBV5-1	TRBJ2-7	many	CASSSSGTSSRQYF	TGCGCCAGCAGCTCCTCCGGGACTAGCAGTAGGCAGTACTTC
-	TRBV14	TRBJ2-1	-	CASSQGLPPVYNEQFF	TGTGCCAGCAGCCAAGGCCTCCCCCCGGTCTACAATGAGCAGTTCTTC
TRBD1	TRBV3-1	TRBJ2-7	-	CASSQRDRCDEQYF	TGTGCCAGCAGCCAACGGGACAGGTGCGATGAGCAGTACTTC
-	TRBV15	TRBJ2-7	-	CATSRDYNSEQYF	TGTGCCACCAGCAGGGACTATAATTCAGAGCAGTACTTC
-	TRBV15	TRBJ2-2	-	CSTSRGGLDTGELFF	TGTTCCACCAGCAGAGGGGGGCTAGACACCGGGGAGCTGTTTTTT
-	TRBV9	TRBJ1-1	many	CASSVAGRSNTEAFF	TGTGCCAGCAGCGTAGCGGGCAGGAGCAACACTGAAGCTTTCTTT
TRBD2	TRBV20-1	TRBJ2-7	medium-sized	CSAGSGLATYEQYF	TGCAGTGCTGGCAGTGGACTAGCGACCTACGAGCAGTACTTC
TRBD2	TRBV4-3	TRBJ2-4	many	CASSHVPGLSGGDIQYF	TGCGCCAGCAGCCACGTCCCGGGACTATCGGGGGGGGACATTCAGTACTTC
-	TRBV5-5	TRBJ1-3	-	CASSTRGTGNTIYF	TGTGCCAGCAGCACCAGGGGTACCGGAAACACCATATATTTT
-	TRBV12-3/TRBV12-4	TRBJ2-3	many	CASRSGIQTTQYF	TGTGCCAGCAGATCCGGGATTCAGACTACGCAGTATTTT
TRBD2	TRBV6-1	TRBJ2-5	many	CASSEGRRGAGAGVKTQYF	TGTGCCAGCAGTGAAGGTCGTAGGGGTGCGGGAGCCGGCGTTAAGACCCAGTACTTC
-	TRBV19	TRBJ1-5	many	CASSRDREQPQHF	TGTGCCAGTAGTAGGGATCGAGAACAGCCCCAGCATTTT
TRBD2	TRBV27	TRBJ2-1	-	CASSPGWGGRGNEQFF	TGTGCCAGCAGTCCGGGGTGGGGCGGGAGAGGGAATGAGCAGTTCTTC